This T cell receptor beta chain is drawn from a study of CD8+ T cells in alopecia areata. Study overall: Donor skin was harvested from roughly 6-13-month-old C3H/HeJ mice with spontaneous alopecia and grafted onto approximately 6-11-week-old female C3H/HeJ recipients.

This clone appeared a few times. Any gene name here is a mouse gene name. Isolated RNA was reverse transcribed into cDNA used as the sequencing template. Sequencing used immunoSEQ multiplex PCR; TCRdb keeps in-frame clones, though not all of them. This sample carries around 100,000 clones, none of them present only once. This clonotype was sampled from a C3H/HeJ mouse with alopecia areata. This line is of MHC haplotype H2-k. Sequencing was performed on lesional skin.

The DNA read from the CDR3 is TGTGCCAGCACGCAGGTCTCCTAT. Protein product: CASTQVSY. The full-length CDR3 reads as CASTQVSYEQYF. The rearrangement uses TRBV19 and TRBJ2-7; D remains ambiguous. The observed sequence ends 4 residues before the CDR3 terminus, with the missing tail filled in from the germline J gene. V was cut by 6 bases and J by 0 bases, with 7 bases left in between. CDR3 length: 12 amino acids. Germline lookup yields CDR1 FNHDT and CDR2 SITEND (reference sequence).